This T cell receptor beta chain was profiled in a study of follicular helper T cells after annual influenza vaccination. Study-level information: For some subjects, blood spans the 2013-2014, 2014-2015 and 2015-2016 annual vaccinations. Study-wide findings and caveats: Yearly vaccinations repeatedly recalled conserved clonotypes in ICOS+CD38+ cTfh. Only about 9-21% of analyzed cells yielded productive TCRB sequences.

Clones were read by immunoSEQ multiplex PCR, and TCRdb kept only the in-frame ones, dropping some. This table holds 5,600 or so clones, 65% to 85% found once. A word on this clone: Its antigen is unidentified.

As for time point: 2015-2016 season, pre-vaccination. The receptor's source is an adult who received the influenza vaccine. Sequencing used CXCR5- memory CD4+ T cells sorted from blood, obtained on the day of influenza vaccination.

CDR3 amino acids: CASSLETSTDTQYF. The CDR3 nucleotides read TGTGCCAGCAGCTTAGAGACCAGCACAGATACGCAGTATTTT. This chain links TRBV7-8 with TRBJ2-3, with D unresolved. There are 14 residues in the CDR3. Trimming cost V 1 base and J 0 bases, with 5 bases left between them. The germline V gene encodes CDR1 SGHVS and CDR2 FQNEAQ.